This T cell receptor beta chain was retrieved from a study of response to subunit inactivated influenza vaccine. From the RT-PCR reads, TCRdb called clonotypes with MiXCR, one entry per CDR3 protein. The sample has 200,000 to 300,000 distinct CDR3 sequences, 12% seen once. Broader study findings: Each seasonal flu vaccination may recruit only limited new T cells, authors suggested.

This clonotype was seen a few times. What it binds is unknown. This CDR3 spans 13 amino acids. Trimming shortened V by 2 bases and J by 5 bases, and 7 bases separated the two germline ends. The V gene's germline CDR1 is SGHTA and CDR2 FQGNSA. The input for sequencing was non-naive T cells sorted from PBMCs, taken around two weeks before vaccination. V is TRBV7-2 and J is TRBJ1-5; D is unclear. The clonotype originates from a man between 50 and 59 years old who received an inactivated influenza vaccine. The CDR3 bases are TGTGCCAGCAGCTTATTGGTTTATCAGCCCCAGCATTTT. As protein: CASSLLVYQPQHF. The variable domain in full, with the rest retrieved from reference TRBV7-2 and TRBJ1-5, is GAGVSQSPSNKVTEKGKDVELRCDPISGHTALYWYRQSLGQGLEFLIYFQGNSAPDKSGLPSDRFSAERTGGSVSTLTIQRTQQEDSAVYLCASSLLVYQPQHFGDGTRLSIL.